This section outlines one T cell receptor (beta chain) sequence together with its context. These data originate in a study of T cell changes during pregnancy in multiple sclerosis. The assay was immunoSEQ multiplex PCR, and TCRdb's table has in-frame clones only and misses some. The repertoire consists of some 96,000 clones, with roughly 90% occurring once and the leading ten covering less than 2%. Germline V gives CDR1 SGDLS, CDR2 YYNGEE. The CDR3 length is 17 residues. V dropped 4 bases and J dropped 7; count of bases not matched to a gene: 19. The chain employs TRBV9 and TRBJ1-1; 7 bases match TRBD1. The clonotype originates from a female donor with multiple sclerosis, enrolled in a pregnancy study. The sequenced sample was peripheral blood, obtained after pregnancy. CDR3 residues: CASSRSGTTGTNGEAFF. The CDR3 DNA reads TGTGCCAGCAGCCGAAGCGGTACGACAGGGACCAATGGTGAAGCTTTCTTT.